A single sample is the source of the 6 T cell receptor beta chains below, sequenced in a study of blood T cells in healthy people across ages. For the second PCR, which ran for about 6 to 12 cycles, a sample-barcoded 5' primer and a J-beta primer mix were used. From the 5' RACE reads, TCRdb called clonotypes with MiXCR, one entry per CDR3 protein. The sample yields around 620,000 distinct CDR3 sequences, roughly a quarter seen once. Material: blood. These receptor sequences come from a woman aged 70-85 years in good health.

This rearrangement joins TRBV6-6 to TRBJ1-2, with a weak D call TRBD1 (5 bases). From germline, CDR1 is MNHNY and CDR2 SVGAGI (reference sequence). The CDR3 consists of 16 residues. Trimming pared 5 bases from V and 2 bases from J, leaving 18 bases between. The CDR3 sequence is CASSQFASGTNYGYTF. CDR3 in DNA: TGTGCCAGCAGTCAGTTTGCCTCAGGGACCAACTATGGCTACACCTTC.

This clonotype was detected a few times. V and J are TRBV20-1 and TRBJ2-5; D call uncertain. Germline values: CDR1 DFQATT, CDR2 SNEGSKA (reference sequence). The CDR3 sequence is 15 residues long. Between the trimmed V and J ends, which lost 2 bases and 11 bases, there was a span of 24 bases. The CDR3 DNA is TGCAGTGCTAGAAAAGGCGGTCCTGGGGTGCGTGAGCAGTACTTC. It encodes CSARKGGPGVREQYF.

This clonotype was seen more than once but under ten times. The chain combines TRBV5-1 with TRBJ2-7; D is tentatively TRBD1 or TRBD2 (6 bases each). CDR3 length: 16 amino acids. CDR1 is SGHRS, CDR2 YFSETQ, per germline. V lost 0 bases and J lost 0, with 13 bases in between. The CDR3 DNA is TGCGCCAGCAGCTTGGACCCACAGGGACTCTCCTACGAGCAGTACTTC. Its protein is CASSLDPQGLSYEQYF. The full variable domain, with the rest looked up from reference TRBV5-1 and TRBJ2-7, is KAGVTQTPRYLIKTRGQQVTLSCSPISGHRSVSWYQQTPGQGLQFLFEYFSETQRNKGNFPGRFSGRQFSNSRSEMNVSTLELGDSALYLCASSLDPQGLSYEQYFGPGTRLTVT.

This chain connects TRBV7-8 to TRBJ2-1; possible D gene TRBD1, 5 bases. This CDR3 spans 15 amino acids. Germline V gives CDR1 SGHVS, CDR2 FQNEAQ. V shed 7 bases and J shed 2 bases, with 15 bases lying between them. This CDR3 is CASTIRVSPYNEQFF. The CDR3 DNA is TGTGCCAGCACCATCAGGGTATCCCCCTACAATGAGCAGTTCTTC.

This clonotype was seen many times. The V gene is TRBV29-1, the J gene TRBJ2-3; D possibly corresponds to TRBD1 (6 bases). CDR1 is SQVTM, CDR2 ANQGSEA, per germline. This CDR3 region has 16 residues. V lost 7 bases and J 2 bases, leaving 22 bases between the germline ends. The DNA for the CDR3 is TGCAGCGCCTCTGGGCTACAGGGAGACTTCACAGATACGCAGTATTTT. It translates to CSASGLQGDFTDTQYF.

The chain combines TRBV5-1 with TRBJ2-1; D is undetermined. The V gene lost 0 bases and the J gene lost 6 bases, with 7 bases spanning the gap. Per the germline V gene, CDR1 is SGHRS and CDR2 is YFSETQ. CDR3 size: 13 residues. The CDR3 bases are TGCGCCAGCAGCTTGGAGGTAGGCAATGAGCAGTTCTTC. It specifies CASSLEVGNEQFF.